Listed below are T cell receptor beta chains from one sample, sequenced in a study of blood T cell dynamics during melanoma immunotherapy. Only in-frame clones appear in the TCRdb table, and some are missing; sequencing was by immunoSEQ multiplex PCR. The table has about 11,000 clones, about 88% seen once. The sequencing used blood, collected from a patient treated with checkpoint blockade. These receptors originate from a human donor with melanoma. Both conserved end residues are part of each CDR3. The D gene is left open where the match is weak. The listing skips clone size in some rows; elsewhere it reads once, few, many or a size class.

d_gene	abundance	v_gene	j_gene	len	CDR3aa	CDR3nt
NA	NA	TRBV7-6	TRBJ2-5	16	CASSLDPIAGSETQYF	TGTGCCAGCAGCTTAGACCCGATAGCCGGGTCAGAGACCCAGTACTTC
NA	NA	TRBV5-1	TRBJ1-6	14	CASSFPDVASPLHF	TGCGCCAGCAGCTTCCCGGACGTTGCTTCACCCCTCCACTTT
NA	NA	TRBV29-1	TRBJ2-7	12	CSVEGQTYEQYF	TGCAGCGTTGAGGGTCAGACCTACGAGCAGTACTTC
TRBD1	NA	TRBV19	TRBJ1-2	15	CASRDRGALNYGYTF	TGTGCCAGCCGGGACAGGGGGGCCTTAAACTATGGCTACACCTTC
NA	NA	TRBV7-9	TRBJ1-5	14	CASSLVGSNQPQHF	TGTGCCAGCAGCTTAGTCGGCAGCAATCAGCCCCAGCATTTT
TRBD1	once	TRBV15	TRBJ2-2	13	CATKKGGPGELFF	TGTGCCACCAAAAAAGGGGGCCCCGGGGAGCTGTTTTTT
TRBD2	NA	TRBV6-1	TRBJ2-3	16	CASSETSGGSTDTQYF	TGTGCCAGCAGTGAAACGAGCGGGGGCAGCACAGATACGCAGTATTTT
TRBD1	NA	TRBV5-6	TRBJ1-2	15	CASSASGTAIYGYTF	TGTGCCAGCAGCGCTTCCGGGACAGCTATCTATGGCTACACCTTC
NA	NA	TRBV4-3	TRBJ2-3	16	CASSQDRGGVTDTQYF	TGCGCCAGCAGCCAAGATCGGGGCGGGGTCACAGATACGCAGTATTTT
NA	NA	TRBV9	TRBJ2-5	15	CASSAHDRLQETQYF	TGTGCCAGCAGCGCCCACGACCGGCTCCAAGAGACCCAGTACTTC
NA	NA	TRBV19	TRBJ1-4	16	CASSIGAGTNLDKLFF	TGTGCCAGTAGTATAGGGGCAGGGACCAATCTGGATAAACTGTTTTTT
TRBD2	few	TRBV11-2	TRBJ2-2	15	CASSLNPGGTGELFF	TGTGCCAGCAGCTTAAACCCCGGGGGGACCGGGGAGCTGTTTTTT
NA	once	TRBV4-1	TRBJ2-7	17	CASSQDALPLGTYEQYF	TGCGCCAGCAGCCAAGATGCACTACCGTTGGGGACTTACGAGCAGTACTTC
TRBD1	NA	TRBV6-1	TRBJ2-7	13	CASIGTGLNEQYF	TGTGCCAGCATCGGGACAGGGCTAAACGAGCAGTACTTC
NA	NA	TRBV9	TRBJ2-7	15	CASSVGSSPTYEQYF	TGTGCCAGCAGCGTAGGGTCTAGCCCAACCTACGAGCAGTACTTC
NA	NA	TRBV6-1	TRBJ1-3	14	CASSNWAPGNTIYF	TGTGCCAGCAGCAACTGGGCGCCTGGAAACACCATATATTTT
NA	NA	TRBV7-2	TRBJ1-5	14	CASSLAGGSQPQHF	TGTGCCAGCAGCTTAGCAGGGGGTAGTCAGCCCCAGCATTTT
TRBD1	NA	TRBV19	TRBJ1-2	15	CASRLRQGPNYGYTF	TGTGCCAGTAGGTTAAGACAGGGGCCTAACTATGGCTACACCTTC
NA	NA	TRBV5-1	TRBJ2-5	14	CASSLVARKETQYF	TGCGCCAGCAGCTTGGTTGCACGAAAAGAGACCCAGTACTTC
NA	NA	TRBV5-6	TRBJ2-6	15	CASSLVVSGANVLTF	TGTGCCAGCAGCTTGGTCGTCTCTGGGGCCAACGTCCTGACTTTC
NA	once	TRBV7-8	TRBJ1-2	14	CASSFGGLGYGYTF	TGTGCCAGCAGCTTTGGCGGGTTGGGCTATGGCTACACCTTC
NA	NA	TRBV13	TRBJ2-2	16	CASSLGGGTAPKELFF	TGTGCCAGCAGCTTAGGGGGGGGGACAGCCCCCAAGGAGCTGTTTTTT
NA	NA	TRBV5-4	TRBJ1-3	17	CASSLDQGSNSGNTIYF	TGTGCCAGCAGCTTGGATCAGGGGTCCAACTCTGGAAACACCATATATTTT
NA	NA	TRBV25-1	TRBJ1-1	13	CASSEARVTEAFF	TGTGCCAGCAGTGAAGCCCGGGTCACTGAAGCTTTCTTT
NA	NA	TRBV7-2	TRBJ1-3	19	CASSLAGTGIPLSGNTIYF	TGTGCCAGCAGCTTAGCGGGAACAGGTATCCCCCTCTCTGGAAACACCATATATTTT
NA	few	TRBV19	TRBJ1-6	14	CASSIGQRNSPLHF	TGTGCCAGTAGTATTGGACAGAGAAATTCACCCCTCCACTTT
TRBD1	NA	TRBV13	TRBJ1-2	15	CASSRAQGIPYGYTF	TGTGCCAGCAGCCGCGCACAGGGGATACCCTATGGCTACACCTTC
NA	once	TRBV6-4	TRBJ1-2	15	CASREQPLSNYGYTF	TGTGCCAGCAGAGAACAGCCTCTATCTAACTATGGCTACACCTTC
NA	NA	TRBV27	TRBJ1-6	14	CASMRQAYNSPLHF	TGTGCCAGCATGCGACAGGCCTATAATTCACCCCTCCACTTT
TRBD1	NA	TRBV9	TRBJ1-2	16	CASSQDGQGTLGGYTF	TGTGCCAGCAGCCAGGATGGACAGGGGACACTTGGGGGCTACACCTTC
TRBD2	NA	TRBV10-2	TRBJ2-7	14	CASSDSGATYEQYF	TGCGCCAGCAGTGATAGCGGGGCGACCTACGAGCAGTACTTC
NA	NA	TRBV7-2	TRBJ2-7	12	CASSLEWSEQYF	TGTGCCAGCAGCTTAGAATGGTCCGAGCAGTACTTC
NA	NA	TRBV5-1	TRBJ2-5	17	CASSLALGRGSRETQYF	TGCGCCAGCAGCTTGGCCCTGGGCAGGGGTTCTCGTGAGACCCAGTACTTC
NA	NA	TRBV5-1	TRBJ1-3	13	CASSLASGNTIYF	TGCGCCAGCAGCTTGGCCTCTGGAAACACCATATATTTT
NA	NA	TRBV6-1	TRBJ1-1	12	CASSVFNTEAFF	TGTGCCAGCAGTGTCTTTAACACTGAAGCTTTCTTT
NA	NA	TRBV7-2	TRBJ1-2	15	CASSLLGQANYGYTF	TGTGCCAGCAGCTTACTAGGCCAAGCGAACTATGGCTACACCTTC
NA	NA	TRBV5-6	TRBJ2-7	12	CASRAGTLEQYF	TGTGCCAGCAGGGCCGGGACCCTCGAGCAGTACTTC
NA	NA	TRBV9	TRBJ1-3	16	CASSVSTGPPGNTIYF	TGTGCCAGCAGCGTTTCGACAGGACCCCCTGGAAACACCATATATTTT
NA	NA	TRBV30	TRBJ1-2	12	CAWTRVGYGYTF	TGTGCCTGGACCAGGGTTGGCTATGGCTACACCTTC
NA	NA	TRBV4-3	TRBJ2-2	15	CASRQGGGRTGELFF	TGCGCCAGCAGACAAGGGGGAGGGCGGACCGGGGAGCTGTTTTTT
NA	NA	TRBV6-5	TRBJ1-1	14	CASSYLGGRTEAFF	TGTGCCAGCAGCTACCTAGGTGGGAGGACTGAAGCTTTCTTT
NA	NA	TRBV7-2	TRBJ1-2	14	CASSLFDGNYGYTF	TGTGCCAGCAGCTTATTCGACGGCAACTATGGCTACACCTTC
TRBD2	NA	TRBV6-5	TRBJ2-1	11	CASSNGGAQFF	TGTGCCAGCAGCAACGGGGGGGCTCAGTTCTTC
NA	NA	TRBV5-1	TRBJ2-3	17	CASSLSVGGVSTDTQYF	TGCGCCAGCAGCTTGAGCGTGGGCGGGGTGAGCACAGATACGCAGTATTTT
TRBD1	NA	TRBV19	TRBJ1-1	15	CASSIDPDRGTEAFF	TGTGCCAGTAGTATAGACCCCGACAGGGGGACTGAAGCTTTCTTT
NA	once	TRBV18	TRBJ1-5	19	CASSPPISAGLEGNQPQHF	TGTGCCAGCTCACCACCGATTAGCGCAGGGTTAGAAGGCAATCAGCCCCAGCATTTT
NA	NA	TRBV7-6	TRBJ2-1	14	CASSRQGSNNEQFF	TGTGCCAGCAGCCGCCAGGGCTCGAACAATGAGCAGTTCTTC
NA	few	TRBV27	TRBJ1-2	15	CASSPRDFARDGYTF	TGTGCCAGCAGTCCCCGAGACTTTGCCCGGGATGGCTACACCTTC
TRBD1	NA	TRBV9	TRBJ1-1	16	CASSVVGTVMNTEAFF	TGTGCCAGCAGCGTAGTCGGGACAGTCATGAACACTGAAGCTTTCTTT
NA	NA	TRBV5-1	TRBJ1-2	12	CASSLAAYGYTF	TGCGCCAGCAGCTTGGCAGCTTATGGCTACACCTTC
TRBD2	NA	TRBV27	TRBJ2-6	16	CASSLRGDSGANVLTF	TGTGCCAGCAGTTTACGGGGGGACTCTGGGGCCAACGTCCTGACTTTC
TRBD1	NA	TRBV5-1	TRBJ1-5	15	CASSPTGNGNQPQHF	TGCGCCAGCAGCCCGACAGGGAACGGCAATCAGCCCCAGCATTTT
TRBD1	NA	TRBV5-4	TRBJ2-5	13	CASSLDRVETQYF	TGTGCCAGCAGCCTGGACAGGGTCGAGACCCAGTACTTC
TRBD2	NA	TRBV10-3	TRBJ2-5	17	CAIRAGTSGGAGETQYF	TGTGCCATCAGAGCCGGGACTAGCGGGGGGGCCGGGGAGACCCAGTACTTC
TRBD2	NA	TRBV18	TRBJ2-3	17	CASSQAPGTTATDTQYF	TGTGCCAGCTCTCAGGCCCCGGGGACTACCGCCACAGATACGCAGTATTTT
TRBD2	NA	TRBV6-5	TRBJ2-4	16	CASSYKRDIAKNIQYF	TGTGCCAGCAGTTACAAGCGGGATATAGCCAAAAACATTCAGTACTTC
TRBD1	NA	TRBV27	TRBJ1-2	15	CASRPGQGYGYGYTF	TGTGCCAGCAGACCCGGACAGGGGTACGGCTATGGCTACACCTTC
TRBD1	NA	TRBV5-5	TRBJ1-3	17	CASSLPTLRGGGNTIYF	TGTGCCAGCAGCTTACCCACCCTCAGGGGGGGTGGAAACACCATATATTTT
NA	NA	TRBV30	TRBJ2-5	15	CAGAGSGVIQETQYF	TGTGCCGGGGCGGGGTCAGGGGTCATCCAAGAGACCCAGTACTTC
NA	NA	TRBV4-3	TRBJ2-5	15	CASSRAHLSGETQYF	TGCGCCAGCAGCCGCGCCCACCTATCCGGGGAGACCCAGTACTTC